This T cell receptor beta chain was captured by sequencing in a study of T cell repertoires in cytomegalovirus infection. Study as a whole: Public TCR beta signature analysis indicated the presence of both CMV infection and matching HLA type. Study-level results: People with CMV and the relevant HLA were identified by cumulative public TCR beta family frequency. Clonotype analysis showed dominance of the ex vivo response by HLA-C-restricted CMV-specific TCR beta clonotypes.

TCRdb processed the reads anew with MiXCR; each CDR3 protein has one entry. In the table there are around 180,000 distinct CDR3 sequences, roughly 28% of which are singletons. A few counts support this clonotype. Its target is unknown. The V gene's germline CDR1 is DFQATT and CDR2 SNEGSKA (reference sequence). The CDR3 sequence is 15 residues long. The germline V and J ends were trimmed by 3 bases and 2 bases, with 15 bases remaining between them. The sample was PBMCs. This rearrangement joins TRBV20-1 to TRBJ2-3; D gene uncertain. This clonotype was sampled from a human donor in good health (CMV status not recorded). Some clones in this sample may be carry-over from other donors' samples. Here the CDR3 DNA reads TGCAGTGCTAGCCGGCAGAGCGCAGACACAGATACGCAGTATTTT. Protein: CSASRQSADTDTQYF.